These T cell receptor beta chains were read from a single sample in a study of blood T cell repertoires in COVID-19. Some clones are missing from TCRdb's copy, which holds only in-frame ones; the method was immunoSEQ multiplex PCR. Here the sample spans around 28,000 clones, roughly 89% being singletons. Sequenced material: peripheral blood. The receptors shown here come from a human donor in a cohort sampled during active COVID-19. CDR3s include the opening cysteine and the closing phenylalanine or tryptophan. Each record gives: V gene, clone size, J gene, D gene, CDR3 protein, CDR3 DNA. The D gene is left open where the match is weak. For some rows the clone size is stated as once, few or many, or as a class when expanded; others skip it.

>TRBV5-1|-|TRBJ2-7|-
CASSGGKGTYEQYF
TGCGCCAGCAGCGGGGGGAAGGGTACCTACGAGCAGTACTTC
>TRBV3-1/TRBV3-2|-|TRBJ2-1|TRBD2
CASSQDLAGFYNEQFF
TGTGCCAGCAGCCAAGATTTAGCGGGATTCTACAATGAGCAGTTCTTC
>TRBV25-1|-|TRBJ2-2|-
CASTLRGLMIGELFF
TGTGCCAGCACTCTTAGGGGACTGATGATCGGGGAGCTGTTTTTT
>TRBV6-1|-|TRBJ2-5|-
CASSEVEIRSQYF
TGTGCCAGCAGTGAAGTCGAAATTAGATCCCAGTACTTC
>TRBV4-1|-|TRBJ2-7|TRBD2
CASSHPGGSYEQYF
TGCGCCAGCAGCCACCCCGGGGGGTCCTACGAGCAGTACTTC
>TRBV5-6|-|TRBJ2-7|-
CASSQASAQPEQYF
TGTGCCAGCAGCCAGGCTAGCGCCCAACCCGAGCAGTACTTC
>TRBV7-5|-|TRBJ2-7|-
CVRSLVRTGEESYEQYF
TGTGTCAGAAGCTTAGTAAGGACAGGGGAGGAATCCTACGAGCAGTACTTC
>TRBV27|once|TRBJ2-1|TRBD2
CASTRRGGQFGEQFF
TGTGCCAGCACCCGCCGGGGGGGCCAGTTCGGTGAGCAGTTCTTC
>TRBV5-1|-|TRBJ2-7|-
CASSLNPPGRFSDEQYF
TGCGCCAGCAGCCTTAATCCCCCCGGAAGGTTTAGCGACGAGCAGTACTTC
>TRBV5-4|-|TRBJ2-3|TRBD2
CASSLALAGGNTQYF
TGTGCCAGCAGCTTGGCCCTAGCGGGAGGAAATACGCAGTATTTT
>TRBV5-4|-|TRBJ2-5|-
CASSPRFPPGETQYF
TGTGCCAGCAGCCCTAGATTCCCCCCGGGGGAGACCCAGTACTTC
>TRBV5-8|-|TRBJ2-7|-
CASSLGPGPSFEQYF
TGTGCCAGCAGCTTGGGGCCAGGGCCCTCCTTCGAGCAGTACTTC
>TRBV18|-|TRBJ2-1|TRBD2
CASSPPGLSSGGINEQFF
TGTGCCAGCTCACCACCGGGATTATCTAGCGGGGGAATCAATGAGCAGTTCTTC
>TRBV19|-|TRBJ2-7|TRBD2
CASKFSGGDYEQYF
TGTGCCAGTAAATTTAGCGGGGGTGACTACGAGCAGTACTTC
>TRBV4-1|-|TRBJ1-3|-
CASSQVATGGNTIYF
TGCGCCAGCAGCCAAGTAGCAACCGGGGGAAACACCATATATTTT
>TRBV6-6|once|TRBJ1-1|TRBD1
CASRRPGTGTNTEAFF
TGTGCCAGCAGACGTCCCGGGACAGGTACGAACACTGAAGCTTTCTTT
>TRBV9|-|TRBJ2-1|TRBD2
CASSASGLAGINEQFF
TGTGCCAGCAGCGCCTCGGGACTAGCGGGGATTAATGAGCAGTTCTTC
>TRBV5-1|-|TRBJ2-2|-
CASSLARESFNTGELFF
TGCGCCAGCAGCTTGGCCAGGGAATCTTTTAACACCGGGGAGCTGTTTTTT
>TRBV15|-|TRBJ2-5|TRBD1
CAAGTGELPGTQYF
TGTGCCGCGGGGACAGGGGAACTGCCAGGGACCCAGTACTTC
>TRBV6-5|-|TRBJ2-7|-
CATQRHYEQYF
TGTGCCACCCAAAGACACTACGAGCAGTACTTC
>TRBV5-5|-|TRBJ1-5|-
CASSLSGTPNQPQHF
TGTGCCAGCAGCTTGTCCGGGACACCAAATCAGCCCCAGCATTTT
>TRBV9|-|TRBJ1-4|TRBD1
CASSERTGPEKLFF
TGTGCCAGCAGCGAGCGGACAGGGCCGGAAAAACTGTTTTTT
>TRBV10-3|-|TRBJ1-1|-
CAITNRLGNTEAFF
TGTGCCATCACAAACAGGCTAGGGAACACTGAAGCTTTCTTT
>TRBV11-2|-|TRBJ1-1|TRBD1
CASSLGRDRGTEAFF
TGTGCCAGCAGCTTAGGGCGGGACAGGGGCACTGAAGCTTTCTTT